This T cell receptor beta chain was found in a study of beta chain features in type 1 diabetes. Study results and limitations: Moderate but significant shortening of TCRB CDR3s was recorded in all four CD4+ subsets from Type 1 diabetes patients. Among patients, naive, central memory and Treg TCRB repertoires appeared more similar than among healthy donors. For type 1 diabetes patients, VDJ junctions showed fewer insertions and more deletions.

Germline CDR1 reads SGHTA; CDR2 reads FQGTGA. This CDR3 spans 14 amino acids. V was trimmed by 5 bases and J by 6 bases, leaving 15 bases between them. TCRB transcripts that were expressed got sequenced, as all of the isolated RNA had been reverse transcribed. Clones were read by immunoSEQ multiplex PCR, and TCRdb kept only the in-frame ones, dropping some. There are more than 300,000 clones in the sample; roughly a tenth occur only once, and approximately 0.6% lies in the top ten. CD4+ naive, central memory, regulatory and stem cell-like memory cells were sorted via CD45RO/CCR7/CD25/CD127/CD95/CD27. Note on this clone: Antigen unknown.

The V gene is TRBV7-3, the J gene TRBJ2-3; D possibly matches TRBD1 or TRBD2 (5 bases each). Sequenced: central memory CD4+ T cells from blood. The TCR originated in a man aged 25 to 40 with type 1 diabetes. The DNA of the CDR3 is TGTGCCAGCAGCCCTGGGGGAGATATTGATACGCAGTATTTT. Translation: CASSPGGDIDTQYF.